Presented here are 32 T cell receptor beta chains from one specimen sequenced in a study of blood T cell repertoires in COVID-19. The table came from immunoSEQ multiplex PCR; TCRdb's copy has only in-frame clones and leaves some out. The sample comprises around 450,000 clones, about nine tenths of which are singletons, and about 0.6% rests with the top ten. Sequencing was performed on PBMCs or T cells enriched from blood (not recorded which). The receptors were gathered from a man aged 18-30 years who had recovered from COVID-19.

The chain links TRBV5-1 to TRBJ2-1, with a possible D match to TRBD2 (6 bases). The CDR3 has 15 amino acids. Trimming stripped 1 base from V and 2 bases from J, with 10 bases between. The germline V gene has CDR1 SGHRS and CDR2 YFSETQ. In DNA, the CDR3 is TGCGCCAGCAGCTTGTTGGGAGGAACCTACAATGAGCAGTTCTTC. It yields the protein CASSLLGGTYNEQFF. Full variable domain (missing parts from reference TRBV5-1 and TRBJ2-1): KAGVTQTPRYLIKTRGQQVTLSCSPISGHRSVSWYQQTPGQGLQFLFEYFSETQRNKGNFPGRFSGRQFSNSRSEMNVSTLELGDSALYLCASSLLGGTYNEQFFGPGTRLTVL.

The chain is built from TRBV9 and TRBJ1-1, with D possibly matching TRBD1 (5 bases). Germline CDR1 SGDLS, CDR2 YYNGEE. Trimming took 4 bases from V and 11 from J, leaving 15 bases between them. The CDR3 sequence is 12 residues long. The CDR3 sequence: CASSSLGRVAFF. The DNA for the CDR3 is TGTGCCAGCAGCTCCCTGGGCAGGGTGGCTTTCTTT.

The chain joins TRBV6-5 to TRBJ1-2; possibly TRBD1 for D (6 bases). The CDR3 runs to 12 residues. The V gene lost 6 bases and the J gene lost 5 bases, with 10 bases spanning the gap. Germline values: CDR1 MNHEY, CDR2 SVGAGI. As DNA, the CDR3 is TGTGCCAGCAGCCAGGACAGATATGGCTACACCTTC. Protein sequence: CASSQDRYGYTF.

The rearrangement uses TRBV7-8 and TRBJ1-5; D is uncertain. Germline loops: CDR1 SGHVS, CDR2 FQNEAQ. Trimming pared 5 bases from V and 5 bases from J, leaving 10 bases between. CDR3 length: 13 residues. CDR3 protein: CASSHWSDQPQHF. The CDR3 DNA reads TGTGCCAGCAGCCACTGGTCCGATCAGCCCCAGCATTTT.

V is TRBV28 and J is TRBJ1-5, with 9 bases matching TRBD1. This CDR3 region has 14 residues. Germline V gives CDR1 MDHEN, CDR2 SYDVKM. The V segment lost 4 bases and the J segment 7 bases; nucleotides outside the gene matches: 5. Written as DNA, the CDR3 is TGTGCCAGCAGTTGGGACAGGGCGGGCCAGCCCCAGCATTTT. Translation gives CASSWDRAGQPQHF.

This sequence joins TRBV4-1 and TRBJ1-5; a possible D gene is TRBD1 (6 bases). Germline V gene lookup returns CDR1 MGHRA and CDR2 YSYEKL. The V gene lost 0 bases and the J gene lost 4 bases, with 10 bases spanning the gap. This CDR3 comprises 15 residues. Here the CDR3 DNA reads TGCGCCAGCAGCCAAGATCAGGGGCCTAATCAGCCCCAGCATTTT. This encodes CASSQDQGPNQPQHF.

The J gene is TRBJ1-2, the V gene TRBV12-3 or TRBV12-4, with a tentative D call TRBD1 (5 bases). The ends were cut back, 10 bases at V and 8 bases at J, with 14 bases in the middle. This CDR3 spans 11 amino acids. CDR3 nucleotide sequence: TGTGCCATCATCTCCGGGGGAGGCTACACCTTC. It translates to CAIISGGGYTF.

The gene calls are TRBV20-1 and TRBJ1-2; the D gene is possibly TRBD1 (5 bases). Germline CDR1 and CDR2: DFQATT and SNEGSKA (reference sequence). There are 12 residues in the CDR3. With 3 bases removed from V and 7 bases from J, the gap between germline ends came to 12 bases. The CDR3 DNA is TGCAGTGCTAGTAAGGGGCAAGGTGGCTACACCTTC. It yields the protein CSASKGQGGYTF.

CDR3 sequence (DNA): TGTGCCACGACAGGAATAGAGGAAAAACTGTTTTTT. This translates into CATTGIEEKLFF. The rearrangement links TRBV2 to TRBJ1-4, with D perhaps matching TRBD1 (6 bases). The germline V and J ends were trimmed by 10 bases and 8 bases, with 14 bases remaining between them. Germline V gene lookup returns CDR1 SNHLY and CDR2 FYNNEI. The CDR3 is made up of 12 amino acids.

In nucleotides, the CDR3 is TGTGCCAGCAGCGTAGGTAATACTTTGGAGACCCAGTACTTC. Translating it yields CASSVGNTLETQYF. V usage is TRBV9 and J usage is TRBJ2-5; D remains ambiguous. CDR3 size: 14 residues. V was clipped by 0 bases and J by 5 bases, with 11 bases between them. Germline V CDR1 and CDR2: SGDLS, YYNGEE.

This chain links TRBV14 with TRBJ2-7; the D is unclear. Germline-derived CDR1 and CDR2 are SGHDN and FVKESK. The CDR3 runs to 14 residues. V gave up 3 bases and J gave up 7 bases, with 16 bases separating them. CDR3 region: CASSQRNGFGEQYF. CDR3 nucleotide sequence: TGTGCCAGCAGCCAGCGGAACGGCTTCGGGGAGCAGTACTTC.

The chain links TRBV19 to TRBJ1-5; possible D gene TRBD1, 5 bases. In germline, CDR1 is LNHDA, CDR2 SQIVND (reference sequence). The CDR3 has 14 amino acids. The V end was cut by 6 bases, the J end by 2 bases, with 11 bases between. The CDR3 DNA reads as TGTGCCAGTAGCAGGGTGAGCGGCAATCAGCCCCAGCATTTT. Protein: CASSRVSGNQPQHF.

This clone appeared once. The rearrangement joins TRBV10-3 to TRBJ1-1; maybe TRBD1 (5 bases). This CDR3 spans 14 amino acids. Trimming left V 5 bases short and J 3 bases short, with 13 bases between. The germline gives CDR1 ENHRY, CDR2 SYGVKD. The CDR3 is CAISPGNVDTEAFF. CDR3 sequence (DNA): TGTGCCATCAGTCCAGGGAATGTGGACACTGAAGCTTTCTTT.

The rearrangement joins TRBV7-3 to TRBJ2-1, with D unclear. V lost 5 bases, J lost 6 bases, and 8 bases lay in between. Germline lookup yields CDR1 SGHTA and CDR2 FQGTGA. The CDR3 spans 12 residues. CDR3 amino acids: CASSDLVNEQFF. CDR3 DNA sequence: TGTGCCAGCAGCGACCTAGTCAATGAGCAGTTCTTC. Supplemented by reference TRBV7-3 and TRBJ2-1, the full variable domain reads GAGVSQTPSNKVTEKGKYVELRCDPISGHTALYWYRQSLGQGPEFLIYFQGTGAADDSGLPNDRFFAVRPEGSVSTLKIQRTERGDSAVYLCASSDLVNEQFFGPGTRLTVL.

In this sample, this clone turned up once. The chain carries TRBV6-5 and TRBJ1-5, with D tentatively TRBD1 (5 bases). V lost 7 bases to trimming and J lost 6 bases, with 13 bases between them. There are 13 residues in the CDR3. Germline V gene lookup returns CDR1 MNHEY and CDR2 SVGAGI. The DNA of the CDR3 is TGTGCCAGCAAGCAAGGGGTCGGTCAGCCCCAGCATTTT. Translation: CASKQGVGQPQHF.

The chain joins TRBV2 to TRBJ1-1, with 9 bases aligning to TRBD1. This CDR3 region has 16 residues. V was clipped by 7 bases and J by 4 bases; unmatched bases: 13. CDR1 and CDR2 from the germline V gene are SNHLY and FYNNEI. The CDR3 is CASIGQGSLSGTEAFF. As DNA, the CDR3 is TGTGCCAGCATAGGACAGGGGTCGTTATCCGGCACTGAAGCTTTCTTT.

V and J are TRBV7-9 and TRBJ1-3; 8 positions match TRBD1. There are 14 residues in the CDR3. CDR1 and CDR2 from the germline V gene are SEHNR and FQNEAQ (reference sequence). With V trimmed by 5 bases and J by 8 bases, 8 bases remained unmatched. The CDR3 coding sequence is TGTGCCAGCAGCCGTGGACAGGGCCGGCACACCATATATTTT. Protein: CASSRGQGRHTIYF.

The table lists this clone with a count of one. The chain carries TRBV29-1 and TRBJ2-1, with a weak D call TRBD2 (6 bases). This CDR3 is 13 amino acids long. Trimming took 2 bases from V and 3 from J, leaving 8 bases between them. The germline V gene encodes CDR1 SQVTM and CDR2 ANQGSEA. The CDR3 DNA reads TGCAGCGTTGAATGGGAGGTCTACAATGAGCAGTTCTTC. Translation gives CSVEWEVYNEQFF.

This chain links TRBV4-1 with TRBJ1-6; D unclear. With 0 bases removed from V and 10 bases from J, the gap between germline ends came to 7 bases. There are 13 residues in the CDR3. Germline V gene lookup returns CDR1 MGHRA and CDR2 YSYEKL. The CDR3 region is CASSQDMRSPLHF. For the CDR3, the DNA is TGCGCCAGCAGCCAAGATATGCGGTCACCCCTCCACTTT.

V usage is TRBV28 and J usage is TRBJ1-5; perhaps TRBD1 as D (5 bases). Trimming removed 3 bases at V and 7 bases at J, with 13 bases between. This CDR3 region has 14 residues. CDR1 is MDHEN, CDR2 SYDVKM, per germline. CDR3 DNA: TGTGCCAGCAGTTTCCGGGCCCGGGGGCAGCCCCAGCATTTT. Translation gives CASSFRARGQPQHF.

The rearrangement links TRBV7-2 to TRBJ2-7; 12 nucleotides line up with TRBD2. Losses at the gene ends were 6 bases for V and 5 bases for J; bases not matched to a gene: 2. CDR1 is SGHTA and CDR2 is FQGNSA in the germline V gene. The CDR3 length is 13 residues. The CDR3 DNA reads as TGTGCCAGCAGGTGGACTAGCGGGAACGAGCAGTACTTC. This sequence encodes CASRWTSGNEQYF.

The CDR3 sequence: CASSIAVFGRTSNQPQHF. In nucleotides, the CDR3 is TGTGCCAGTAGTATTGCAGTTTTTGGTCGGACAAGCAATCAGCCCCAGCATTTT. J is TRBJ1-5 and V is TRBV19; D possibly corresponds to TRBD1 (5 bases). Trimming took off 3 bases at V and 1 base at J, with 19 bases between the two ends. The length of the CDR3 is 18 residues. Per the germline V gene, CDR1 is LNHDA and CDR2 is SQIVND (reference sequence). The full variable domain, with the rest looked up from reference TRBV19 and TRBJ1-5, is DGGITQSPKYLFRKEGQNVTLSCEQNLNHDAMYWYRQDPGQGLRLIYYSQIVNDFQKGDIAEGYSVSREKKESFPLTVTSAQKNPTAFYLCASSIAVFGRTSNQPQHFGDGTRLSIL.

J is TRBJ2-2 and V is TRBV28; 9 bases align to TRBD1. This CDR3 has 16 residues. With 4 bases clipped from V and 0 bases from J, the junction kept 3 bases outside the gene matches. Germline V lookup: CDR1 MDHEN, CDR2 SYDVKM. The CDR3, as DNA: TGTGCCAGCAGTTGGACAGGGGATACGAACACCGGGGAGCTGTTTTTT. This sequence encodes CASSWTGDTNTGELFF.

The chain combines TRBV3-1 (or the pseudogene TRBV3-2) with TRBJ2-1; TRBD2 aligns across 10 bases. Trimming removed 4 bases from V and 7 bases from J; junction bases left unmatched: 10. Germline V gene lookup returns CDR1 LGHDT and CDR2 YNNKEL (reference sequence). This CDR3 spans 16 amino acids. The CDR3 here is CASSRAGGPFFNEQFF. The CDR3, as DNA: TGTGCCAGCAGCCGAGCGGGAGGGCCCTTTTTTAATGAGCAGTTCTTC.

This clone was detected once. CDR3 in DNA: TGTGCCAGCAGCTACACAACTGGGGGGAATTCACCCCTCCACTTT. This codes for CASSYTTGGNSPLHF. The gene calls are TRBV27 and TRBJ1-6, with D possibly being TRBD1 (5 bases). CDR3 length equals 15 residues. Germline values: CDR1 MNHEY, CDR2 SMNVEV (reference sequence). The ends were cut back, 6 bases at V and 7 bases at J, with 16 bases in the middle.

This chain joins TRBV28 and TRBJ2-1; 8 bases match TRBD2. The germline V gene encodes CDR1 MDHEN and CDR2 SYDVKM. Losses at the gene ends were 3 bases for V and 7 bases for J; bases not matched to a gene: 8. The CDR3 spans 15 residues. In DNA form, the CDR3 reads TGTGCCAGCAGTTTCCCGGGAGGGCCCTCGAATGAGCAGTTCTTC. This translates into CASSFPGGPSNEQFF.

CDR3 DNA sequence: TGTGCCAGCAGAGTTTCCGCCCCGGGCGGGGGAGGTCAGCCCCAGCATTTT. It translates to CASRVSAPGGGGQPQHF. The chain links TRBV27 to TRBJ1-5; D is possibly TRBD1 (5 bases). The CDR3 extends over 17 amino acids. Germline CDR1 reads MNHEY; CDR2 reads SMNVEV (reference sequence). The V and J ends lost 6 bases and 6 bases respectively, with 24 bases between them.

The V and J genes are TRBV30 and TRBJ2-5; D is uncertain. CDR3 length equals 14 residues. The V gene's germline CDR1 is GTSNPN and CDR2 SVGIG (reference sequence). Trimming took off 0 bases at V and 0 bases at J, with 8 bases between the two ends. CDR3 in amino acids: CAWSVSVYQETQYF. The CDR3, as DNA: TGTGCCTGGAGTGTTTCAGTCTACCAAGAGACCCAGTACTTC.

The genes are TRBV5-5 and TRBJ1-6; TRBD1 aligns across 8 bases. CDR3 length equals 16 residues. Trimming removed 0 bases from V and 9 bases from J; junction bases left unmatched: 8. The germline CDR1 and CDR2 sequences are SGHKS and YYEKEE (reference sequence). The CDR3 nucleotides read TGTGCCAGCAGCTTGGAAAACAGGGGGGCGGGTTCACCCCTCCACTTT. Protein sequence: CASSLENRGAGSPLHF.

J is TRBJ2-7 and V is TRBV6-6, with 9 bases aligning to TRBD1. Germline V CDR1 and CDR2: MNHNY, SVGAGI (reference sequence). CDR3 length: 15 residues. V lost 5 bases, J lost 4 bases, and 9 bases stayed unmatched. The CDR3 DNA reads TGTGCCAGCAGTGCACCCGGACAGGGGAATTACGAGCAGTACTTC. It translates to CASSAPGQGNYEQYF.

This chain connects TRBV5-4 to TRBJ1-1, with 11 bases aligning to TRBD1. Germline loops: CDR1 SGHNT, CDR2 YYREEE (reference sequence). The CDR3 spans 16 residues. V was clipped by 4 bases and J by 6 bases; unmatched bases: 11. In DNA, the CDR3 is TGTGCCAGCAGCGGAGGACAGGGGGCGGAGGTCGCTGAAGCTTTCTTT. This codes for CASSGGQGAEVAEAFF.

A remark on this clone: A junction end diverges from the germline sequence, so it may reflect a read error. This rearrangement joins TRBV29-1 to TRBJ2-7; 11 bases align to TRBD2. CDR1 is SQVTM, CDR2 ANQGSEA, per germline. The CDR3 loop spans 14 amino acids. The CDR3 here is CSVEGLAGPYEQYF. The CDR3, as DNA: TGCAGCGTCGAAGGACTAGCGGGCCCCTACGAGCAGTACTTC.